The rows below give T cell receptor beta chains drawn from one sample of a study of blood T cell repertoires in COVID-19. Generated by immunoSEQ multiplex PCR, the TCRdb table keeps only in-frame clones and is missing some. Of about 280,000 clones listed, around 82% were seen once; the top ten hold approximately 9%. What was sequenced was peripheral blood. The receptors stem from a woman aged 45 to 65 who had recovered from COVID-19. Each CDR3 is given with its conserved first and last residue.

TRBJ2-3 | TRBV11-3 | CASSPGGYSTDTQYF
TRBJ2-7 | TRBV5-8 | CASSSIRGTYEQYF
TRBJ1-2 | TRBV28 | CASSLSVIYGYTF
TRBJ1-6 | TRBV2 | CASRTGTGVLHF
TRBJ2-6 | TRBV4-3 | CASSQGVPGQGSGANVLTF
TRBJ2-2 | TRBV5-1 | CASGGDNTGELFF
TRBJ1-5 | TRBV24-1 | CATSGSGDVSNQPQHF
TRBJ1-3 | TRBV30 | CAWSVSSGNTIYF
TRBJ2-7 | TRBV5-1 | CASSLGPPSGGSSYEQYF
TRBJ1-1 | TRBV28 | CASSLIQAGNTEAFF
TRBJ2-7 | TRBV7-3 | CASSLRPGSGLSPSYEQYF
TRBJ2-7 | TRBV27 | CASKRGGSRYEQYF
TRBJ2-3 | TRBV19 | CASSMGSGTRTDTQYF
TRBJ2-7 | TRBV27 | CASSRSTSGIKTYEQYF
TRBJ2-7 | TRBV18 | CASSPPGQGAVEQYF
TRBJ2-7 | TRBV5-1 | CASSVDSQGPYEQYF
TRBJ2-7 | TRBV18 | CASSPQNSYEQYF
TRBJ1-1 | TRBV18 | CASSPVQGNTEAFF
TRBJ2-2 | TRBV7-2 | CASSPGPGLDPGELFF
TRBJ1-5 | TRBV5-1 | CASSPGTVGQPQHF
TRBJ2-5 | TRBV28 | CASSFQGGEETQYF
TRBJ2-1 | TRBV6-2/TRBV6-3 | CASSPDRGLGYNEQFF
TRBJ2-4 | TRBV19 | CASSPWTLAKNIQYF
TRBJ1-1 | TRBV30 | CAWSVQGNTEAFF
TRBJ1-2 | TRBV7-2 | CASSGRRSGDSGYTF
TRBJ2-7 | TRBV5-1 | CASSFFPGGEYEQYF
TRBJ1-1 | TRBV28 | CASSDRGGTEAFF
TRBJ2-7 | TRBV7-2 | CASSLGRVQAYEQYF
TRBJ1-2 | TRBV27 | CASSLRGEGRYGYTF
TRBJ1-1 | TRBV6-2/TRBV6-3 | CASSYPGQNTEAFF
TRBJ2-5 | TRBV2 | CASTRGLAGTETQYF
TRBJ2-1 | TRBV19 | CASTPDRGGYNEQFF
TRBJ2-1 | TRBV5-4 | CASSPPRGGGFSYNEQFF
TRBJ2-3 | TRBV2 | CASSGSGDTQYF
TRBJ2-2 | TRBV4-2 | CASSQDTSGGTGELFF
TRBJ2-1 | TRBV5-6 | CASSPRGLAGGRNEQFF
TRBJ2-7 | TRBV9 | CASSVGPVDYEQYF
TRBJ1-2 | TRBV30 | CAWSGGHGYTF
TRBJ1-3 | TRBV6-6 | CASSYVEGARGNTIYF
TRBJ1-1 | TRBV5-6 | CASSPGLLNTEAFF
TRBJ2-7 | TRBV28 | CASIEDSEQYF
TRBJ2-7 | TRBV4-2 | CASNLGTGDSYEQYF
TRBJ1-5 | TRBV6-4 | CASSEQQGDQPQHF
TRBJ1-1 | TRBV28 | CASSLAVGGGNTEAFF
TRBJ2-1 | TRBV20-1 | CSASRNEQFF
TRBJ2-3 | TRBV4-3 | CASSQGDRGTDTQYF
TRBJ2-4 | TRBV27 | CASSLPRRRRLAKNIQYF
TRBJ2-2 | TRBV6-6 | CASSLAENTGELFF
TRBJ1-6 | TRBV6-5 | CASSYAHREISPLHF
TRBJ1-6 | TRBV19 | CASSIPVYNSPLHF
TRBJ2-1 | TRBV9 | CASSNSGSSYNEQFF
TRBJ1-6 | TRBV19 | CASSISGGNSPLHF
TRBJ2-7 | TRBV7-2 | CASSHLAGVRPYEQYF
TRBJ2-1 | TRBV4-2 | CASSQSQVPRRANNEQFF
TRBJ1-2 | TRBV27 | CASSLIKGANYGYTF
TRBJ1-3 | TRBV9 | CASSGQGQGNTIYF
TRBJ2-6 | TRBV28 | CASSLSGSGANVLTF
TRBJ2-1 | TRBV7-3 | CASSLKPAPGRDNEQFF
TRBJ2-2 | TRBV19 | CASTTGTGGASGELFF